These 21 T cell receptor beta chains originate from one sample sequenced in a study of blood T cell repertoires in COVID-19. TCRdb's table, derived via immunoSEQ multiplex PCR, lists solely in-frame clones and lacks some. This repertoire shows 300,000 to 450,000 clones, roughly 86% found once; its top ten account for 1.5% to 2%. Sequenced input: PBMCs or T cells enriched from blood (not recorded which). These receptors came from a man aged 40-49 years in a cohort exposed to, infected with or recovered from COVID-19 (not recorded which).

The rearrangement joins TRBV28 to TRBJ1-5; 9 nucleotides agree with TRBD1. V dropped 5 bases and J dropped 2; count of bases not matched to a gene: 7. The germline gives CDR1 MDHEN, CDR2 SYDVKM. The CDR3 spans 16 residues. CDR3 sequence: CASSIPRTGGNQPQHF. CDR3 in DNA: TGTGCCAGCAGTATCCCCCGGACAGGGGGCAATCAGCCCCAGCATTTT.

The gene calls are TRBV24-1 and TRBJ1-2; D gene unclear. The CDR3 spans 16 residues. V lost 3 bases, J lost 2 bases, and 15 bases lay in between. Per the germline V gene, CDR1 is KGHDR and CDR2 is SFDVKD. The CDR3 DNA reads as TGTGCCACCAGTGATGAACTTAAGTTATCGAACTATGGCTACACCTTC. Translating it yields CATSDELKLSNYGYTF.

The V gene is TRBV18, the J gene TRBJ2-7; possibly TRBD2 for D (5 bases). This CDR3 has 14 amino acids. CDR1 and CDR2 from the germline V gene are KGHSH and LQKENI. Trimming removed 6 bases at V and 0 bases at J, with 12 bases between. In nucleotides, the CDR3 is TGTGCCAGCTCCCCTCAGCGGTCCTCCTACGAGCAGTACTTC. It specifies CASSPQRSSYEQYF.

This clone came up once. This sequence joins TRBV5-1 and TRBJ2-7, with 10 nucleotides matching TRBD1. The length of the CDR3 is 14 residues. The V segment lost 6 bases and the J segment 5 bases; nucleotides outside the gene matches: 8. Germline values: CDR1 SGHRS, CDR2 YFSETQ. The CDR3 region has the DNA TGCGCCAGCAAGACCGGGACAGGGGTTGACGAGCAGTACTTC. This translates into CASKTGTGVDEQYF.

CDR3 loop: CASSSSGSTDTQYF. CDR3 DNA sequence: TGTGCCAGCAGCAGTAGCGGGAGCACAGATACGCAGTATTTT. The V and J genes are TRBV7-2 and TRBJ2-3; 7 bases are a match to TRBD2. With 5 bases clipped from V and 0 bases from J, the junction kept 2 bases outside the gene matches. CDR1 is SGHTA and CDR2 is FQGNSA in the germline V gene. The CDR3 runs to 14 residues.

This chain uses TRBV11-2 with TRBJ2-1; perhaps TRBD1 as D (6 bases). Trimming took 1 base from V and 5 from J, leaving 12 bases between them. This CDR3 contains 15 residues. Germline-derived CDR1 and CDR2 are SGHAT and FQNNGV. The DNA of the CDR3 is TGTGCCAGCAGCTTAGGACCGGGACAAAACAATGAGCAGTTCTTC. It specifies CASSLGPGQNNEQFF.

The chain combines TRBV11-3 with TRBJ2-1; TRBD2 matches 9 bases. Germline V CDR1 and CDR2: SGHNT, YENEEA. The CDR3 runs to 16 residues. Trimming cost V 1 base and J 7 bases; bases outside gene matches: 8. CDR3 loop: CASSLGAGGGRNEQFF. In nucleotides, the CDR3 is TGTGCCAGCAGCTTAGGGGCGGGAGGGGGGAGGAATGAGCAGTTCTTC.

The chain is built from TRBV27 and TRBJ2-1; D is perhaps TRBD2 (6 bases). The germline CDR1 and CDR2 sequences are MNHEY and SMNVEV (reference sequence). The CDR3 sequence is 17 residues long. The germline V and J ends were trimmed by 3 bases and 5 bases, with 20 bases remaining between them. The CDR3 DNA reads TGTGCCAGCAGTTTTCGCCCACCGGGGAGGACAAACAATGAGCAGTTCTTC. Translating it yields CASSFRPPGRTNNEQFF.

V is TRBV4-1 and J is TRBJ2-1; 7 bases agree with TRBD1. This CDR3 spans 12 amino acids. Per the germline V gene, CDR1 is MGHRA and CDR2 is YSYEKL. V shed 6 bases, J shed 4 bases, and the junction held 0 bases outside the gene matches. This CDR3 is CASRTGYNEQFF. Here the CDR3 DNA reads TGCGCCAGCAGGACAGGGTACAATGAGCAGTTCTTC.

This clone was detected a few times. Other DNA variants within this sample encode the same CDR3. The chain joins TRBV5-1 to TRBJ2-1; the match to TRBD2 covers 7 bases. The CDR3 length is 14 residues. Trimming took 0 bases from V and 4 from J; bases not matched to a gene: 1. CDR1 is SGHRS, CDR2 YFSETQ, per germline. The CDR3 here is CASSLASGYNEQFF. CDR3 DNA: TGCGCCAGCAGCTTGGCTAGCGGATACAATGAGCAGTTCTTC.

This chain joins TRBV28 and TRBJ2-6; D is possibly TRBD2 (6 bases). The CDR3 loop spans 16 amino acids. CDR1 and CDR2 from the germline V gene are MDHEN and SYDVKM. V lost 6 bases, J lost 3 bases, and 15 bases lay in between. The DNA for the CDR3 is TGTGCCAGCAGCCCCGGCGGGGCGTTTGGGGCCAACGTCCTGACTTTC. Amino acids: CASSPGGAFGANVLTF.

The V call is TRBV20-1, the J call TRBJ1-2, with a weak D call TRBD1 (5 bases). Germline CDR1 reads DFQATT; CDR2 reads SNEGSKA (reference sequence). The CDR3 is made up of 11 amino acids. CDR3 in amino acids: CRTPGNYGYTF. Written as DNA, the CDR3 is TGCAGGACCCCAGGGAACTATGGCTACACCTTC.

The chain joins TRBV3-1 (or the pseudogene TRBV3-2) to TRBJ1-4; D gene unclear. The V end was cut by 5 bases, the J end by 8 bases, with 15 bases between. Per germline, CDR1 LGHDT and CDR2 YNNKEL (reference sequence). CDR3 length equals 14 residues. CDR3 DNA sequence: TGTGCCAGCAGCGGTGTCTCGGGGTTCGAAAAACTGTTTTTT. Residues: CASSGVSGFEKLFF.

CDR3 in amino acids: CASRAGLLGTDTQYF. The CDR3 coding sequence is TGCGCCAGCAGGGCAGGGTTGCTGGGCACAGATACGCAGTATTTT. J is TRBJ2-3 and V is TRBV5-1, with a tentative D call TRBD1 (5 bases). CDR1 SGHRS and CDR2 YFSETQ come from the germline V gene. The CDR3 contains 15 residues. V was pared by 5 bases and J by 1 base, with 14 bases between.

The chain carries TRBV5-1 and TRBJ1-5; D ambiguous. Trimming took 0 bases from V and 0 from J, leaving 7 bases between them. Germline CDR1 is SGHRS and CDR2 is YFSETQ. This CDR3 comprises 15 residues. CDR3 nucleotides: TGCGCCAGCAGCTTGGAGCCGTATAGCAATCAGCCCCAGCATTTT. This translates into CASSLEPYSNQPQHF. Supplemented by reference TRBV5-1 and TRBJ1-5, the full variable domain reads KAGVTQTPRYLIKTRGQQVTLSCSPISGHRSVSWYQQTPGQGLQFLFEYFSETQRNKGNFPGRFSGRQFSNSRSEMNVSTLELGDSALYLCASSLEPYSNQPQHFGDGTRLSIL.

For the CDR3, the DNA is TGTGCCAGCTCACCGCCTAGCGGGAAGCACTACAATGAGCAGTTCTTC. Its translation is CASSPPSGKHYNEQFF. The V call is TRBV18, the J call TRBJ2-1; 9 nucleotides agree with TRBD2. Germline lookup yields CDR1 KGHSH and CDR2 LQKENI. The CDR3 runs to 16 residues. V was clipped by 3 bases and J by 3 bases; unmatched bases: 6.

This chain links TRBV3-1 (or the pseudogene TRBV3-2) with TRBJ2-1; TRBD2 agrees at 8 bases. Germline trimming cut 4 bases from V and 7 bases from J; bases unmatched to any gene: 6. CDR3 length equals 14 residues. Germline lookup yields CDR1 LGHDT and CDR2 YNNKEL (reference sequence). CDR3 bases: TGTGCCAGCAGCCCAGCGGGAGAAATAAATGAGCAGTTCTTC. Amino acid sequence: CASSPAGEINEQFF.

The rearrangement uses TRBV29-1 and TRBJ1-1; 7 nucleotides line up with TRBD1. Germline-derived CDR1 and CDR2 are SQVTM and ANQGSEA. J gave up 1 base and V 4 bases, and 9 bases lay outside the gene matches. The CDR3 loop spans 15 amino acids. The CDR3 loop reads CSVVGTAIRNTEAFF. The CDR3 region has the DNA TGCAGCGTTGTTGGGACAGCTATCCGGAACACTGAAGCTTTCTTT.

The CDR3 loop reads CASSGPGQGHYEQYF. CDR3 sequence (DNA): TGTGCCAGCAGCGGGCCGGGACAGGGCCACTACGAGCAGTACTTC. The chain couples TRBV5-4 to TRBJ2-7, with 9 bases matching TRBD1. This CDR3 spans 15 amino acids. Trimming removed 4 bases from V and 3 bases from J; junction bases left unmatched: 8. Germline V CDR1 and CDR2: SGHNT, YYREEE (reference sequence).

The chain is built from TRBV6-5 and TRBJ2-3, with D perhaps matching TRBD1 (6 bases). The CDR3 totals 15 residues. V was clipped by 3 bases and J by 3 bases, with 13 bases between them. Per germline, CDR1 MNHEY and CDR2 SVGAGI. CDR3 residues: CASSYRQGRTDTQYF. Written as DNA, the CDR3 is TGTGCCAGCAGTTATAGGCAGGGGCGAACAGATACGCAGTATTTT.

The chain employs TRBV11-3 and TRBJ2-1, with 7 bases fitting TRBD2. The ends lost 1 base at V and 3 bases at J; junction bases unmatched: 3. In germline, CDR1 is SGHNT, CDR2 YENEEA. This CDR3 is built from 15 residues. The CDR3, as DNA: TGTGCCAGCAGCTTAGGGACTAGTAACTACAATGAGCAGTTCTTC. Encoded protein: CASSLGTSNYNEQFF.